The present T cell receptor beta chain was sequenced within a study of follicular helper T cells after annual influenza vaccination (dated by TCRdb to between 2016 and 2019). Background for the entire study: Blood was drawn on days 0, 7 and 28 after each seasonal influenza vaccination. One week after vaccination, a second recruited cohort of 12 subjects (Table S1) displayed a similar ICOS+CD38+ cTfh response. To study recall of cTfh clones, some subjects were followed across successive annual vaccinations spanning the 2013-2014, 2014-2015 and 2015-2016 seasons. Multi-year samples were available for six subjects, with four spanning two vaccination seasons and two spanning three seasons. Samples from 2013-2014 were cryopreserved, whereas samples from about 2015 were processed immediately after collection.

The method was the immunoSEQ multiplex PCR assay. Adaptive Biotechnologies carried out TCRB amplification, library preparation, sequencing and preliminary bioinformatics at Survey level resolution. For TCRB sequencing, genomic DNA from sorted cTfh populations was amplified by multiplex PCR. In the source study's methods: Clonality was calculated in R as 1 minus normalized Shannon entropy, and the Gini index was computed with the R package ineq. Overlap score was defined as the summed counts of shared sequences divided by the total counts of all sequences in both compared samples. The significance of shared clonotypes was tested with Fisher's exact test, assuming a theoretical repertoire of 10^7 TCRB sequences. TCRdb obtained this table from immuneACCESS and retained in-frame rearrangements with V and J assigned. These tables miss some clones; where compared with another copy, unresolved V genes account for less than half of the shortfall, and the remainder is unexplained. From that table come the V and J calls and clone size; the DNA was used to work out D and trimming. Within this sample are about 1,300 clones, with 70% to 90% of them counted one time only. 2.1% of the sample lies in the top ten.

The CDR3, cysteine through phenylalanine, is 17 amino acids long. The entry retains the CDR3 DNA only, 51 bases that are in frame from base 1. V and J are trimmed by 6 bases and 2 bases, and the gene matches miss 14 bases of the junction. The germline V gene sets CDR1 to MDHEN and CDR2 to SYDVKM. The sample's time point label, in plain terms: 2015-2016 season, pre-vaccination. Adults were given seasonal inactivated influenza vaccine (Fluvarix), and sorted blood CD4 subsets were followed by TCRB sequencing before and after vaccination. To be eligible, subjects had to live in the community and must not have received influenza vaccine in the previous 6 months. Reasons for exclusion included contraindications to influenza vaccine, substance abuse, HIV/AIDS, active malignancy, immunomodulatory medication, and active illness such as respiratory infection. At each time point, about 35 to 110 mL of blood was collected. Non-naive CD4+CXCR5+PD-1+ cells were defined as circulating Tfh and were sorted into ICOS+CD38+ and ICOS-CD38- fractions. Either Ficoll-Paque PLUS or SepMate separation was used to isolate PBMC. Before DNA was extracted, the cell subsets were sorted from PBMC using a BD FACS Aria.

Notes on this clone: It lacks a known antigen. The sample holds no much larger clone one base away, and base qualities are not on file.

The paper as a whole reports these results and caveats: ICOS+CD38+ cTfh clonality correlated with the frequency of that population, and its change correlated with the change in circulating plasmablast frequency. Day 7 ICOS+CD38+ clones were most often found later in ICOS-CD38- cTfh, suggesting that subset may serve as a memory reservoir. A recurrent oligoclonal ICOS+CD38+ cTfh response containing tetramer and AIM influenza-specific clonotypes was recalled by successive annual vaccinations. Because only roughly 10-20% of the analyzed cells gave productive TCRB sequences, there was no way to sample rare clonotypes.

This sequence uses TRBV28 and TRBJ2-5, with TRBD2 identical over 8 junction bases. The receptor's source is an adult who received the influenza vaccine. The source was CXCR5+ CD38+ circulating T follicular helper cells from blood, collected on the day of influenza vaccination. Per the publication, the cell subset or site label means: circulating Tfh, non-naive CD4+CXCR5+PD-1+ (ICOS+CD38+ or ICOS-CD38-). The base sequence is TGTGCCAGCAGACCGACCCCGACTAGCGCGACGCAAGAGACCCAGTACTTC. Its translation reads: CASRPTPTSATQETQYF.